This TCR beta chain comes out of a study of blood T cell repertoires in COVID-19. The wider study: The origin of the acute and convalescent COVID-19 samples was the United States, Italy and Spain. The analysed material was cDNA or gDNA that came from T cells, B-cell-depleted T cells, or PBMCs.

CDR1 is SGHTA and CDR2 is FQGNSA in the germline V gene. The CDR3 sequence is 14 residues long. Concerning this clone: The junction departs from the called germline gene at one end, perhaps through a read error.

In the authors' workflow: By means of reference gene primer amplification, nucleated cell counts were estimated. Data came from immunoSEQ multiplex PCR; TCRdb stores just in-frame clones and leaves some out. The V and J calls and clone size are taken from that table; D and trimming were inferred from the DNA. The sample lists fewer than 90,000 clones, about 74% seen once, with roughly 53% in the top ten. The specimen was peripheral blood. The chain joins TRBV7-2 to TRBJ2-5; D is perhaps TRBD1 (6 bases). This receptor was obtained from a human donor in a cohort sampled during active COVID-19. The CDR3, as DNA: TGTGCCAGCAGCTCACCGGGACACCAAAAGACCCAGTACTTC. Amino acids: CASSSPGHQKTQYF.